Reported below is one T cell receptor beta chain. Per germline, CDR1 LNHNV and CDR2 YYDKDF (reference sequence). With 6 bases removed from V and 2 bases from J, the gap between germline ends came to 10 bases. This CDR3 is built from 13 residues. The data were obtained in a study of blood T cell repertoires in COVID-19. Study-wide context: Sites in the United States, Italy and Spain provided acute and convalescent COVID-19 samples. In each case, the material was cDNA or gDNA derived from T cells, B-cell-depleted T cells, or PBMCs.

How the authors handled the data: Reference gene primer amplification in the assay estimated nucleated cell counts. This table comes from immunoSEQ multiplex PCR, and its TCRdb copy is limited to in-frame clones, with some not included. The DNA was the basis for D and trimming; V, J and clone size are from that table. The table has fewer than 250,000 clones, around four fifths seen once. What was sequenced was peripheral blood. The chain joins TRBV15 to TRBJ1-1, with D perhaps matching TRBD1 (6 bases). The receptor's source is a woman aged 60-75 years with active or convalescent COVID-19. CDR3 in amino acids: CATRQDRNTEAFF. CDR3 sequence (DNA): TGTGCCACCAGGCAGGACAGAAACACTGAAGCTTTCTTT. Supplemented by reference TRBV15 and TRBJ1-1, the full variable domain reads DAMVIQNPRYQVTQFGKPVTLSCSQTLNHNVMYWYQQKSSQAPKLLFHYYDKDFNNEADTPDNFQSRRPNTSFCFLDIRSPGLGDTAMYLCATRQDRNTEAFFGQGTRLTVV.